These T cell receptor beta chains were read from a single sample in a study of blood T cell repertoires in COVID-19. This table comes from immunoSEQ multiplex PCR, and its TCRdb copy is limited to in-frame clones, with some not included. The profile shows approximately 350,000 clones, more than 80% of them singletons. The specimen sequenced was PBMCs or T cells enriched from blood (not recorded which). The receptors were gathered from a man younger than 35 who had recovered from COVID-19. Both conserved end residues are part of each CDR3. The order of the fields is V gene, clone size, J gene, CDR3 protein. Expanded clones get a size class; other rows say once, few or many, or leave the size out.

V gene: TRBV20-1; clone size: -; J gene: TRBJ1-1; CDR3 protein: CSASDTGTSTEAFF
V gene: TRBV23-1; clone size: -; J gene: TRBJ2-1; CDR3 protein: CAKDSSSYNEQFF
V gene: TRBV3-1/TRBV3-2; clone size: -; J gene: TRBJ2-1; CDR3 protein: CASSQVQEQFF
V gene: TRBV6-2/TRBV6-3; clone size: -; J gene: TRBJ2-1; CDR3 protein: CASSYSPLAGGTNEQFF
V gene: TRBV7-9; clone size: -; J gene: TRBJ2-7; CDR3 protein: CASIDGPQTSSSSYEQYF
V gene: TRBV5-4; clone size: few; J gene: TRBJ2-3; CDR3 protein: CASSWGGTFTDTQYF
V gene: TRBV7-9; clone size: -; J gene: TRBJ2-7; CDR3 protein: CASSGGGRGPLPTYEQYF
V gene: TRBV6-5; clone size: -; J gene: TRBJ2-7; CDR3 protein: CASSYSWQDYEQYF
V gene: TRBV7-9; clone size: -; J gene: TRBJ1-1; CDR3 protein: CASSPVETGGTEAFF
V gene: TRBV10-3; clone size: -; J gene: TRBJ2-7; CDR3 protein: CAISERLTGSLDYEQYF
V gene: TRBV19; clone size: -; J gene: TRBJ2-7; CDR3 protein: CASSPVAGGPYEQYF
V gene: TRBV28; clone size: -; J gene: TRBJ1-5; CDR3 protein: CASRQGSSNQPQHF
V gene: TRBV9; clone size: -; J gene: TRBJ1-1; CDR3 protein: CASSVGDRVPEAFF
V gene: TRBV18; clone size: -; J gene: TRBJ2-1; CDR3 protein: CASSPLWDRVDNEQFF
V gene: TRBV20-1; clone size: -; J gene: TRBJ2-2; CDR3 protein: CSASFRNTGELFF
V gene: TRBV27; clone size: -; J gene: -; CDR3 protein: CASSLVGSRLTF
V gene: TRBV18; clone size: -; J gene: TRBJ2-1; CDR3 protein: CASSPPSGGNNEQFF
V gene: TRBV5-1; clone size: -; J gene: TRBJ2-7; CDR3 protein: CASTPGGSSYEQYF
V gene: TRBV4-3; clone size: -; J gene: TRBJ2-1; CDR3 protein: CASSQTATRGRGTEQFF
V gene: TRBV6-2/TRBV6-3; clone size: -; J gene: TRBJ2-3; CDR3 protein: CASSRWRGTTDTQYF
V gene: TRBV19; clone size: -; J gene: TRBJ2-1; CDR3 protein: CASSIMRGYNEQFF
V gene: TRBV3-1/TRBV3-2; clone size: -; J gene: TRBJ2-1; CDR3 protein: CASTTGRQGGNEQFF
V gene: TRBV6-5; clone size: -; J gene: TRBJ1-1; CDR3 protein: CASSYSSGYTEAFF
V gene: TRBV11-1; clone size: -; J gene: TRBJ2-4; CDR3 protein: CASSSSAGGTGIQYF
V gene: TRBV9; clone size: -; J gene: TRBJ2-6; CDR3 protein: CASTGEGANVLTF
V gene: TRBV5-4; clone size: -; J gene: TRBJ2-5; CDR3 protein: CASSPGGTEETQYF
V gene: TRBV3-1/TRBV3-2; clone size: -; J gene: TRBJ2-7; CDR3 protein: CASSPGLVPYEQYF
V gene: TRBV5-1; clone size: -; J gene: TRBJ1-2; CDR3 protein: CASRLTGGDGYTF
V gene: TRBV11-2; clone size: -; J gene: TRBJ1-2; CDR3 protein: CASSPLVDWVGYGYTF
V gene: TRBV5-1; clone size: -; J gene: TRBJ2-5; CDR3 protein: CASAGTRLETQYF
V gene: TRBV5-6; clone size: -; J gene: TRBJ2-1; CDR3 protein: CASSLAGDYSYNEQFF
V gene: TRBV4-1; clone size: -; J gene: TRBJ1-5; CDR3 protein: CASSQASGAWYSNQPQHF
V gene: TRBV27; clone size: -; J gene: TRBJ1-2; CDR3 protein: CASSLSAGGGYGYTF
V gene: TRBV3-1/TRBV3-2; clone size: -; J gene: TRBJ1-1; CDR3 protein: CASSLATDTEAFF
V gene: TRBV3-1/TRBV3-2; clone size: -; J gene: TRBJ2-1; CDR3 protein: CASSQGDGAGGDEQFF
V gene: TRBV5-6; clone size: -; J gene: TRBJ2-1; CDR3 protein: CASSNSYNEQFF
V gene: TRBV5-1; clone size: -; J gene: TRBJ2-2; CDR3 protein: CASSFLTGNTGELFF
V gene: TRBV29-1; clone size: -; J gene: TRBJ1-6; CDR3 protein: CSVADRADSPLHF
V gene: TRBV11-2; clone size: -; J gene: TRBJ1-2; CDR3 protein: CASSPTGVGGYTF
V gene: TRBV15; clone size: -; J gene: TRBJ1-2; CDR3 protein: CATSQRDRVDYGYTF